One and the same sample provided the 16 T cell receptor beta chains below, sequenced in a study of T cell responses to AZD1222 COVID-19 vaccine. This table comes from immunoSEQ multiplex PCR, and its TCRdb copy is limited to in-frame clones, with some not included. The sample carries approximately 110,000 clones, roughly 82% recorded once. The sample consisted of peripheral blood, taken on day 0 of AZD1222 vaccination. These receptor sequences come from an adult in good health.

The V call is TRBV12-3 or TRBV12-4, the J call TRBJ1-2, with 7 positions matching TRBD1. The length of the CDR3 is 13 residues. The ends lost 6 bases at V and 4 bases at J; junction bases unmatched: 5. The CDR3 DNA is TGTGCCAGCAGGCGGACAGGCAGCTATGGCTACACCTTC. This encodes CASRRTGSYGYTF.

V usage is TRBV7-2 and J usage is TRBJ2-1, with 13 positions matching TRBD2. With 5 bases clipped from V and 1 base from J, the junction kept 2 bases outside the gene matches. Germline assignment: CDR1 SGHTA and CDR2 FQGNSA. CDR3 size: 16 residues. The CDR3 DNA reads TGTGCCAGCAGCCGGACTAGCGGGGGATCCTACAATGAGCAGTTCTTC. Amino acids: CASSRTSGGSYNEQFF.

The V gene is TRBV28, the J gene TRBJ2-7, with no clear D. This CDR3 is 13 amino acids long. The V end was cut by 5 bases, the J end by 3 bases, with 11 bases between. CDR1 is MDHEN and CDR2 is SYDVKM in the germline V gene. CDR3 DNA: TGTGCCAGCAGTCTTCGGGTCTTCTACGAGCAGTACTTC. Amino acids: CASSLRVFYEQYF. Complete variable domain (other parts from reference TRBV28 and TRBJ2-7): DVKVTQSSRYLVKRTGEKVFLECVQDMDHENMFWYRQDPGLGLRLIYFSYDVKMKEKGDIPEGYSVSREKKERFSLILESASTNQTSMYLCASSLRVFYEQYFGPGTRLTVT.

The V gene is TRBV7-9, the J gene TRBJ1-3; possible D gene TRBD1, 6 bases. In germline, CDR1 is SEHNR, CDR2 FQNEAQ (reference sequence). The CDR3 has 16 amino acids. V dropped 6 bases and J dropped 0 bases, with 15 bases sitting between them. The CDR3 reads CASRSGGLSSGNTIYF. CDR3 DNA: TGTGCCAGCAGGTCCGGGGGGCTCAGCTCTGGAAACACCATATATTTT.

The gene calls are TRBV14 and TRBJ1-2; 7 bases map to TRBD1. This CDR3 is 14 amino acids long. Germline CDR1 is SGHDN and CDR2 is FVKESK. The junction had 3 bases not matched to a gene; V was cut back by 1 base and J by 4 bases. The CDR3: CASSQAQGIYGYTF. CDR3 bases: TGTGCCAGCAGCCAAGCACAGGGGATCTATGGCTACACCTTC.

This clone was seen once. The chain couples TRBV4-3 to TRBJ2-1, with 7 bases identical to TRBD1. Germline V lookup: CDR1 LGHNA, CDR2 YSLEER. V shed 5 bases, J shed 6 bases, and the junction held 7 bases outside the gene matches. The CDR3 has 14 residues. The CDR3 spells CASSGDSKLNEQFF. In DNA, the CDR3 is TGCGCCAGCAGCGGGGACAGCAAACTCAATGAGCAGTTCTTC.

V and J are TRBV7-8 and TRBJ2-1; weak D call: TRBD2 (6 bases). Germline CDR1 SGHVS, CDR2 FQNEAQ. Trimming left V 2 bases short and J 7 bases short, with 18 bases between. This CDR3 is built from 16 residues. The CDR3 is CASSLLRQGGKNEQFF. The CDR3 DNA reads as TGTGCCAGCAGCTTACTCCGGCAGGGAGGTAAGAATGAGCAGTTCTTC.

Notes on this clone: Different DNA sequences within this sample yield the same CDR3. J is TRBJ2-2 and V is TRBV7-2; D gene unclear. V dropped 1 base and J dropped 6 bases, with 6 bases sitting between them. Germline V lookup: CDR1 SGHTA, CDR2 FQGNSA. The CDR3 totals 13 residues. Here the CDR3 DNA reads TGTGCCAGCAGCTTAGTGACACCCGGGGAGCTGTTTTTT. This sequence encodes CASSLVTPGELFF.

This clone was observed a few times. The V and J genes are TRBV5-6 and TRBJ1-6, with TRBD1 matching 7 bases. CDR3 length: 17 residues. With V trimmed by 0 bases and J by 6 bases, 9 bases remained unmatched. Germline V CDR1 and CDR2: SGHDT, YYEEEE. CDR3 loop: CASSLEGRGVFNSPLHF. The CDR3 DNA follows: TGTGCCAGCAGCTTGGAAGGCAGGGGGGTATTTAATTCACCCCTCCACTTT.

The chain uses TRBV4-1 and TRBJ2-2, with 8 bases matching TRBD2. Germline values: CDR1 MGHRA, CDR2 YSYEKL. The CDR3 has 17 amino acids. The ends lost 4 bases at V and 6 bases at J; junction bases unmatched: 13. The CDR3 loop reads CASSREWSGGPAGELFF. In nucleotides, the CDR3 is TGCGCCAGCAGCCGGGAGTGGAGCGGGGGCCCAGCCGGGGAGCTGTTTTTT.

This clone appeared once. The V call is TRBV7-2, the J call TRBJ2-5; D assignment may be TRBD1 or TRBD2 (6 bases each). Germline values: CDR1 SGHTA, CDR2 FQGNSA. The CDR3 runs to 15 residues. V was pared by 1 base and J by 6 bases, with 15 bases between. CDR3 sequence: CASSLGGGGRKTQYF. Written as DNA, the CDR3 is TGTGCCAGCAGCTTAGGTGGAGGGGGGCGGAAGACCCAGTACTTC.

V is TRBV6-5 and J is TRBJ1-2; D is undetermined. CDR1 and CDR2 (germline): MNHEY, SVGAGI. Between the trimmed V and J ends, which lost 5 bases and 4 bases, there was a span of 14 bases. The CDR3 length is 14 residues. The CDR3, as DNA: TGTGCCAGCAGTAGCGACGGAGGGCTCTATGGCTACACCTTC. It specifies CASSSDGGLYGYTF.

The chain links TRBV27 to TRBJ1-2, with a weak D call TRBD1 (6 bases). CDR1 and CDR2 from the germline V gene are MNHEY and SMNVEV (reference sequence). V lost 4 bases to trimming and J lost 0 bases, with 15 bases between them. The CDR3 totals 16 residues. The CDR3 here is CASSSTGTIANYGYTF. Written as DNA, the CDR3 is TGTGCCAGCAGTTCGACAGGCACCATAGCTAACTATGGCTACACCTTC.

The V and J genes are TRBV19 and TRBJ2-7; a possible D gene is TRBD2 (7 bases). The CDR3 totals 14 residues. V was shortened by 7 bases and J by 9 bases, with 22 bases between the two germline ends. CDR1 LNHDA and CDR2 SQIVND come from the germline V gene (reference sequence). The CDR3, as DNA: TGTGCCAGTAAAGCGGGGACAAGCCAGGGATGGCAGTACTTC. Its translation is CASKAGTSQGWQYF.

The gene calls are TRBV25-1 and TRBJ1-6, with D tentatively TRBD1 (6 bases). This CDR3 contains 14 residues. CDR1 and CDR2 from the germline V gene are MGHDK and SYGVNS. Trimming removed 8 bases from V and 6 bases from J, with 14 bases in between. The CDR3 coding sequence is TGTGCCAGCTTACAGGGTGGTAGTAATTCACCCCTCCACTTT. It codes for CASLQGGSNSPLHF.

The V and J genes are TRBV13 and TRBJ1-6; D ambiguous. The CDR3 runs 16 residues. Trimming removed 1 base at V and 3 bases at J, with 10 bases between. Per germline, CDR1 PRHDT and CDR2 FYEKMQ (reference sequence). CDR3 residues: CASSLEGQVYNSPLHF. The CDR3 coding sequence is TGTGCCAGCAGCTTAGAAGGTCAGGTCTATAATTCACCCCTCCACTTT.